This entry features one T cell receptor beta chain sequence. Its antigen is currently unknown. The data derive from a study of long-term antiretroviral therapy in people with HIV. Overall study findings and caveats: ART was followed by higher diversity that remained below transplant donor controls. Relative to control repertoires, HIV repertoires exhibited narrower CDR3 length ranges. No data were available on ART adherence, viral resistance or therapy changes.

V gave up 10 bases and J gave up 4 bases; unmatched junction bases: 9. The CDR3 is made up of 13 amino acids. Per germline, CDR1 SNHLY and CDR2 FYNNEI. A v3.0 immunoSEQ assay was performed at survey level. The protocol was immunoSEQ multiplex PCR, while the TCRdb copy is restricted to in-frame clones and leaves out a portion. The table lists under 20,000 clones, around nine tenths of them singletons, with 10% in the top ten. The sequencing used unsorted PBMCs, collected 0.5 years after starting antiretroviral therapy. This clonotype originated in a man in his forties with HIV. The chain couples TRBV2 to TRBJ1-1; 7 nucleotides agree with TRBD1. CDR3 in DNA: TGTGCCACCGACAGGGAGCGGGGCACTGAAGCTTTCTTT. Translated, it gives CATDRERGTEAFF.